The 14 T cell receptor beta chains below were found in one sample sequenced in a study of OX40 agonist ivuxolimab in advanced cancers. Profiled with immunoSEQ multiplex PCR; TCRdb holds only in-frame clones, not every one. The data hold around 76,000 clones, with about 89% observed a single time. The sequences come from CD4+ or CD8+ T cells sorted from blood, collected in a trial of the OX40 agonist ivuxolimab. These TCRs come from an adult with an advanced solid tumor such as melanoma, head and neck, liver or kidney cancer.

This clone appeared once. The chain uses TRBV6-5 and TRBJ1-5, with no clear D. Germline CDR1 and CDR2: MNHEY and SVGAGI. There are 13 residues in the CDR3. Trimming shortened V by 8 bases and J by 0 bases, and 8 bases separated the two germline ends. CDR3 protein: CASAGNSNQPQHF. Here the CDR3 DNA reads TGTGCCAGCGCGGGGAATAGCAATCAGCCCCAGCATTTT.

The CDR3 spells CASSLDRRSSYEQYF. The CDR3 coding sequence is TGTGCCAGCAGCTTAGACAGGAGAAGCTCCTACGAGCAGTACTTC. The J gene is TRBJ2-7, the V gene TRBV5-4; tentatively, D is TRBD1 (6 bases). Germline V gene data show CDR1 as SGHNT and CDR2 as YYREEE (reference sequence). CDR3 length equals 15 residues. Trimming pared 2 bases from V and 0 bases from J, leaving 12 bases between.

The CDR3 sequence: CASSLMKNSYTEAFF. CDR3 DNA sequence: TGTGCCAGCAGCTTGATGAAGAATAGCTACACTGAAGCTTTCTTT. The chain has TRBV5-6 and TRBJ1-1; no reliable D call. V lost 1 base to trimming and J lost 3 bases, with 13 bases between them. Per the germline V gene, CDR1 is SGHDT and CDR2 is YYEEEE. This CDR3 spans 15 amino acids.

The chain is built from TRBV7-9 and TRBJ2-1; 9 nucleotides align to TRBD1. Germline assignment: CDR1 SEHNR and CDR2 FQNEAQ (reference sequence). This CDR3 comprises 15 residues. V gave up 5 bases and J gave up 5 bases; unmatched junction bases: 7. CDR3 loop: CASSRDRAYNNEQFF. In DNA, the CDR3 is TGTGCCAGCAGCCGGGACAGGGCTTACAACAATGAGCAGTTCTTC.

The V gene is TRBV5-6, the J gene TRBJ2-7; the D gene is possibly TRBD1 (5 bases). Trimming shortened V by 1 base and J by 0 bases, and 5 bases separated the two germline ends. Germline-derived CDR1 and CDR2 are SGHDT and YYEEEE. This CDR3 is built from 13 residues. CDR3 region: CASSLRGSYEQYF. The CDR3 nucleotides are TGTGCCAGCAGCTTGAGGGGCTCCTACGAGCAGTACTTC.

This clone was seen just once. J is TRBJ2-1 and V is TRBV27, with 10 nucleotides matching TRBD2. This CDR3 has 18 residues. With 7 bases clipped from V and 0 bases from J, the junction kept 12 bases outside the gene matches. The germline V gene has CDR1 MNHEY and CDR2 SMNVEV (reference sequence). The CDR3 sequence is CASNPAGGPWSSYNEQFF. The CDR3 DNA sequence: TGTGCCAGCAATCCAGCGGGAGGGCCGTGGAGCTCCTACAATGAGCAGTTCTTC.

The rearrangement links TRBV28 to TRBJ2-1; D tentatively fits TRBD1 or TRBD2 (5 bases each). This CDR3 region has 15 residues. The V end lost 5 bases, the J end lost 4 bases, and 15 bases lay between the germline ends. Germline values: CDR1 MDHEN, CDR2 SYDVKM. DNA of the CDR3: TGTGCCAGCAGTATGAGAGGGACCGGATACAATGAGCAGTTCTTC. Protein sequence: CASSMRGTGYNEQFF.

V gene TRBV9 combines with J gene TRBJ2-3, with D possibly being TRBD1 (6 bases). V gave up 0 bases and J gave up 2 bases, with 13 bases separating them. This CDR3 has 16 amino acids. Germline assignment: CDR1 SGDLS and CDR2 YYNGEE. Here the CDR3 reads CASSVGGGFPTDTQYF. CDR3 in DNA: TGTGCCAGCAGCGTAGGAGGGGGATTCCCCACAGATACGCAGTATTTT.

This sequence joins TRBV2 and TRBJ2-2; D gene ambiguous. Trimming removed 4 bases from V and 1 base from J, with 13 bases in between. Germline V gives CDR1 SNHLY, CDR2 FYNNEI. There are 16 residues in the CDR3. The CDR3 DNA is TGTGCCAGCAGTGGGGGTCCTAACTGGAACACCGGGGAGCTGTTTTTT. This sequence encodes CASSGGPNWNTGELFF. Using reference TRBV2 and TRBJ2-2 for the parts outside the CDR3, the full variable domain is EPEVTQTPSHQVTQMGQEVILRCVPISNHLYFYWYRQILGQKVEFLVSFYNNEISEKSEIFDDQFSVERPDGSNFTLKIRSTKLEDSAMYFCASSGGPNWNTGELFFGEGSRLTVL.

V usage is TRBV30 and J usage is TRBJ1-4, with D possibly TRBD1 on 6 matching bases. The CDR3 runs to 13 residues. CDR1 is GTSNPN, CDR2 SVGIG, per germline (reference sequence). V lost 1 base and J 8 bases, leaving 11 bases between the germline ends. CDR3 nucleotide sequence: TGTGCCTGGAGTGCAGGGGTGGGGGAAAAACTGTTTTTT. This sequence encodes CAWSAGVGEKLFF.

The rearrangement links TRBV7-3 to TRBJ2-1, with 12 nucleotides matching TRBD2. Trimming removed 5 bases from V and 6 bases from J; junction bases left unmatched: 5. This CDR3 is built from 15 residues. The germline V gene has CDR1 SGHTA and CDR2 FQGTGA. The CDR3 region is CASSVLAGGPNEQFF. DNA for the CDR3: TGTGCCAGCAGCGTACTAGCGGGAGGCCCCAATGAGCAGTTCTTC.

The chain recombines TRBV9 with TRBJ2-5; 7 bases align to TRBD1. J was trimmed by 5 bases and V by 0 bases; bases with no gene match: 10. This CDR3 has 16 amino acids. In germline, CDR1 is SGDLS, CDR2 YYNGEE. CDR3: CASSVAQDRLGETQYF. The CDR3 nucleotides are TGTGCCAGCAGCGTAGCCCAGGACAGGTTGGGGGAGACCCAGTACTTC.

This sequence joins TRBV6-1 and TRBJ1-3, with D possibly TRBD1 on 5 matching bases. Germline V gene data show CDR1 as MNHNS and CDR2 as SASEGT. Trimming stripped 9 bases from V and 4 bases from J, with 13 bases between. The CDR3 has 13 amino acids. The CDR3 reads CASMGPGGNTIYF. The DNA of the CDR3 is TGTGCCAGTATGGGACCCGGGGGAAACACCATATATTTT.

The rearrangement joins TRBV5-6 to TRBJ2-7; TRBD2 is a possible D gene (6 bases). The ends were cut back, 4 bases at V and 4 bases at J, with 15 bases in the middle. CDR1 and CDR2 (germline): SGHDT, YYEEEE. The CDR3 extends over 14 amino acids. The CDR3 sequence: CASSVGGVSYEQYF. Here the CDR3 DNA reads TGTGCCAGCAGCGTTGGAGGGGTTTCTTACGAGCAGTACTTC.